The text below deals with one TCR beta chain. Its antigen is unknown. It has no much larger one-base neighbor in the sample; base qualities were not kept. To be included, a participant needed at least one PBMC sample from before ART initiation plus at least two post-ART samples. Every participant with HIV received treatment in the United States of America. Before DNA extraction, cryopreserved samples of roughly 1-10 million PBMC were thawed and washed. At the time of the earliest PBMC sample for each participant with HIV, ages ranged from about 23 to 60 years. Each participant contributed PBMC samples from 1-4 timepoints before ART initiation and 2-8 timepoints after ART initiation, with a median of 7 samples. Serial HIV viral load, CD4+ T-cell count, ART history and demographic data were obtained for every participant. Genomic DNA was extracted from unsorted PBMC with a Qiagen kit on a QIAcube, processed in batches of 12 samples.

The sample belongs to a study of long-term antiretroviral therapy in people with HIV (dated by TCRdb to between 2021 and 2022). About the full investigation: The earliest samples were collected roughly a decade before the 2015 WHO recommendation for immediate ART, at a time when ART was usually postponed until CD4 counts fell. No cross-contamination during QIAcube processing turned up in test extractions that ran a monoclonal T-cell line alongside about 30 polyclonal samples. From some 33 adults with confirmed HIV infection, the cohort provided under 200 cryopreserved PBMC samples, gathered serially across a mean of approximately six years (range 1-12). About 35% of the 30 participants with HIV were female. This retrospective serial study examined whether starting ART and sustained HIV suppression were associated with changes in the composition and diversity of the TRB repertoire in peripheral blood.

Counted from cysteine to phenylalanine, this CDR3 has 20 amino acids. Left in the record is the CDR3 DNA by itself, 60 bases read in frame from the first base. V loses 1 base, J loses 2 bases, and the germline ends lie 23 bases apart. For CDR1 and CDR2, the germline V gene lists MGHRA and YSYEKL. The investigation overall reported the following: Inferences about post-ART repertoire changes were limited because no data were available on ART adherence, viral resistance or therapy changes. Unsorted PBMC were profiled instead of sorted CD4+ and CD8+ T cells because pre-ART samples had limited cell numbers. Narrower CDR3 length ranges were observed in HIV repertoires than in controls, and an antigen-experienced repertoire with only a slight naive shift after ART was suggested by the network structure. Expanded TRB clones identified before ART initiation dominated the repertoire at all time points, although this dominance fluctuated and declined in many PLHIV after ART. Limited PBMC availability meant only the TCR beta chain was sequenced, without alpha chain pairing. The samples were dated from about 2003 to 2018, and the ART regimens that were used may be less effective than current ART regimens. ART initiation was associated with a significant increase in TRB diversity, but diversity stayed significantly below transplant donor controls even after long-term ART.

The immunoSEQ hsTCRB v3.0 assay was used at survey level resolution for TRB variable region sequencing. The targeted TRB sequencing depth was roughly 40,000-55,000 T-cell genomes per sample. An Illumina MiSeq with a v3 150-cycle kit was used to sequence the pooled TRB libraries. Per the original workflow: Analysis of repertoires was carried out in R inside a reproducible Nextflow workflow spanning QC, data transformation and analysis. Custom analyses were implemented in LymphoSeq2, an R package for AIRR-Seq data exploration. A few samples that yielded fewer than 5000 total TRB sequences were excluded, so that some 190 HIV repertoires were analyzed. Of the 188 retained HIV repertoires, 55 to 60 were collected before and more than 120 after ART initiation. Repertoires were downsampled to 5000 TRB nucleotide sequences, with summary statistics averaged over 100 downsampling iterations. The analysis kept only TRB sequences whose CDR3 regions were at least seven amino acids long. Diversity was assessed using a clonality score derived from Shannon entropy and using the Gini coefficient. In the repertoire networks, any two of the top 5000 CDR3 amino acid sequences were connected whenever the two sequences differed by an edit distance of one. For TRB CDR3 amino acid sequences, antigen specificity groups and MHC restriction were predicted with GLIPH2. CDR3 amino acid sequences were matched against VDJdb and McPAS-TCR to flag known CMV, EBV, HIV or tissue antigen associations. Pre-ART, post-ART and control groups were compared with Wilcoxon signed-rank tests and Holm-Bonferroni correction. Not all clones reach the TCRdb copy of this immuneACCESS table, which keeps in-frame sequences only. Checked studies attribute under half of the gap to unresolved V genes and leave the rest unexplained. D and trimming come from the DNA, and the V and J calls and clone size come from that table. Here the sample has about 25,000 clones; about 86% occur a single time. The ten largest make up roughly 15% of the sample.

This sequence uses TRBV4-1 and TRBJ2-2, with the D gene possibly TRBD1 or TRBD2, each one fitting 6 bases. Sequences were derived from unsorted PBMCs, sampled at the start of antiretroviral therapy, before treatment. This receptor was identified in a woman aged 18-30 years with HIV. The CDR3 protein sequence reads: CASSQVISRKRGPNTGELFF. The DNA sequence is as follows: TGCGCCAGCAGCCAAGTAATATCGAGGAAACGGGGGCCTAACACCGGGGAGCTGTTTTTT.